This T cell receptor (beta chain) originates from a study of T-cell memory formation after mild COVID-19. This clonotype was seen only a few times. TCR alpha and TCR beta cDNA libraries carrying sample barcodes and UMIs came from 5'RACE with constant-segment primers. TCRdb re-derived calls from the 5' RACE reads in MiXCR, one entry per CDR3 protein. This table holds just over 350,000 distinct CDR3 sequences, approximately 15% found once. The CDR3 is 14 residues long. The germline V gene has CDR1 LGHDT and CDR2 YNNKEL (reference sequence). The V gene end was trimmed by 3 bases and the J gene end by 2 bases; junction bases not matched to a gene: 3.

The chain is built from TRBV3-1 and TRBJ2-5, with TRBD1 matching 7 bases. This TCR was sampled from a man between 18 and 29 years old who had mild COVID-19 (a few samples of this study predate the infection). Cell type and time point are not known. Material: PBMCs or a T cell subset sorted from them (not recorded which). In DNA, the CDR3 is TGTGCCAGCAGCCAGGGACAGAAGCAAGAGACCCAGTACTTC. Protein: CASSQGQKQETQYF.